This T cell receptor beta chain emerged from a study of blood T cells in healthy people across ages. A second PCR of about 6 to 12 cycles used a sample-barcoded 5' primer and a J-beta primer mix. TCRdb used MiXCR to reprocess the 5' RACE reads, holding one entry per CDR3 protein. This table has 800,000 to 1,300,000 distinct CDR3 sequences, under 30% appearing once. Those donating, healthy Caucasian individuals from Russia, were aged about 6 to 100. Each donor supplied 7.5 to 10 milliliters of peripheral blood. This clonotype was counted between two and nine times. The same data also contributed to another study, on T cells of mothers and their children.

The sequencing sample was made of blood. This TCR was recovered from a girl aged 2 to 10 in good health.

The CDR3: CASSPTSGANEQFF. The CDR3 bases are TGTGCCAGCAGCCCCACTAGCGGAGCCAATGAGCAGTTCTTC. The chain joins TRBV7-3 to TRBJ2-1; 8 bases fit TRBD2. Looked up from germline, CDR1 is SGHTA and CDR2 is FQGTGA. The CDR3 has 14 amino acids. V was pared by 5 bases and J by 6 bases, with 6 bases of the junction left unmatched.